This TCR beta chain originates from a study of T cell responses to AZD1222 COVID-19 vaccine. CDR1 MDHEN and CDR2 SYDVKM come from the germline V gene. V shed 4 bases and J 0 bases; nucleotides not matched to a gene: 17. CDR3 length: 19 residues. Sequenced by immunoSEQ multiplex PCR; TCRdb stores in-frame clones only, minus some. The sample comprises under 95,000 clones, under 90% of which are singletons, and under 1.5% rests with the top ten. The sample holds one count of this clone. Its antigen remains unidentified. Study outcomes and limitations: Clonal diversity may have been underestimated in mostly white British donors. Increased Spike-specific TCR breadth and depth were observed after two AZD1222 doses.

This chain links TRBV28 with TRBJ1-1; 7 bases fit TRBD1. The TCR sequence derives from an adult who received the AZD1222 COVID-19 vaccine. The sequences come from peripheral blood, collected 28 days after the second AZD1222 dose. The CDR3, as DNA: TGTGCCAGCAGTTCCGCGACAGGGCCCATAGGTATAATGAACACTGAAGCTTTCTTT. Its protein is CASSSATGPIGIMNTEAFF.